This T cell receptor (beta chain) originates from a study of CD8 T cells in ankylosing spondylitis. Notes on the study in general: Certain motif variants had earlier appeared in reactive arthritis synovial fluid and blood. Among TCR beta sequences, a motif of eight highly homologous variants appeared characteristic of ankylosing spondylitis blood. Matched synovial fluid from ankylosing spondylitis patients was reported to be enriched for disease-linked clones. CD8+ by phenotype, disease-linked clones were relatively rare in peripheral blood.

The authors made TCR beta libraries by quantitative 5'-RACE with molecular barcodes. TCRdb reprocessed the 5' RACE reads with MiXCR, giving one entry per CDR3 protein. The table shows about 540,000 distinct CDR3 sequences, with 12% occurring only once. This clonotype turned up a few times. Its matching antigen is unknown. Trimming removed 7 bases at V and 3 bases at J, with 15 bases between. The germline CDR1 and CDR2 sequences are MNHEY and SMNVEV (reference sequence). The CDR3 loop spans 14 amino acids. This chain joins TRBV27 and TRBJ1-1; maybe TRBD1 (6 bases). The origin of this receptor is a male donor with ankylosing spondylitis. The sequenced material came from blood, either unsorted or a sorted T cell fraction (not recorded which). Here the CDR3 reads CASKRGGRYTEAFF. The DNA for the CDR3 is TGTGCCAGCAAGAGGGGGGGGAGGTACACTGAAGCTTTCTTT.